Each of the 13 T cell receptor beta chains below was sequenced from the same sample in a study of naive CD8 T cells in extremely preterm neonates. No antigen is known for these receptors. Preterm samples came from extremely preterm deliveries at roughly 22-29 weeks. Study-level findings and limits: Preterm infants showed shorter CDR3s, fewer N additions and less trimming than older groups.

Profiled with immunoSEQ multiplex PCR; TCRdb holds only in-frame clones, not every one. The data contain around 23,000 clones, 88% of them singletons. The sequencing input was naive CD8+ T cells from cord blood. These TCRs come from a boy who was born preterm.

This sequence joins TRBV7-9 and TRBJ1-6; a possible D gene is TRBD1 (5 bases). The CDR3 is 11 residues long. From germline, CDR1 is SEHNR and CDR2 FQNEAQ (reference sequence). Trimming took off 3 bases at V and 12 bases at J, with 6 bases between the two ends. The CDR3 DNA follows: TGTGCCAGCAGCTTGGGGCAACCCCTCCACTTT. This translates into CASSLGQPLHF.

This chain uses TRBV30 with TRBJ1-2; no definite D call. The V end lost 3 bases, the J end lost 4 bases, and 3 bases lay between the germline ends. This CDR3 spans 10 amino acids. Looked up from germline, CDR1 is GTSNPN and CDR2 is SVGIG (reference sequence). The CDR3 reads CAWRGYGYTF. The CDR3 region has the DNA TGTGCCTGGAGAGGCTATGGCTACACCTTC. Full variable domain (rest looked up from reference TRBV30 and TRBJ1-2): SQTIHQWPATLVQPVGSPLSLECTVEGTSNPNLYWYRQAAGRGLQLLFYSVGIGQISSEVPQNLSASRPQDRQFILSSKKLLLSDSGFYLCAWRGYGYTFGSGTRLTVV.

This sequence joins TRBV30 and TRBJ1-2, with D hard to call. The V end lost 4 bases, the J end lost 0 bases, and 6 bases lay between the germline ends. Germline CDR1 reads GTSNPN; CDR2 reads SVGIG (reference sequence). The CDR3 totals 12 residues. CDR3 residues: CAWIGPNYGYTF. The CDR3 DNA follows: TGTGCCTGGATAGGCCCTAACTATGGCTACACCTTC. The full variable domain, in which reference TRBV30 and TRBJ1-2 provide the parts outside the CDR3, is SQTIHQWPATLVQPVGSPLSLECTVEGTSNPNLYWYRQAAGRGLQLLFYSVGIGQISSEVPQNLSASRPQDRQFILSSKKLLLSDSGFYLCAWIGPNYGYTFGSGTRLTVV.

This clone was observed a single time. V is TRBV9 and J is TRBJ2-1; D is perhaps TRBD1 or TRBD2 (5 bases each). The CDR3 loop spans 14 amino acids. Trimming removed 1 base from V and 5 bases from J, with 10 bases in between. Germline CDR1 reads SGDLS; CDR2 reads YYNGEE. CDR3 amino acids: CASSVWGNDNEQFF. In DNA form, the CDR3 reads TGTGCCAGCAGCGTATGGGGGAACGACAATGAGCAGTTCTTC.

The chain employs TRBV19 and TRBJ1-6, with no clear D. V lost 4 bases and J lost 7, with 8 bases in between. Germline CDR1 LNHDA, CDR2 SQIVND (reference sequence). This CDR3 is 13 amino acids long. CDR3 DNA: TGTGCCAGTAGTACTACCGGGAATTCACCCCTCCACTTT. Its protein product is CASSTTGNSPLHF.

A few counts support this clone. The chain links TRBV7-9 to TRBJ1-4; D gene uncertain. CDR3 length: 13 amino acids. Per germline, CDR1 SEHNR and CDR2 FQNEAQ (reference sequence). Trimming took off 3 bases at V and 8 bases at J, with 10 bases between the two ends. The CDR3 DNA follows: TGTGCCAGCAGCTTCATTGGTACGGAAAAACTGTTTTTT. Encoded protein: CASSFIGTEKLFF. Complete variable domain (other parts from reference TRBV7-9 and TRBJ1-4): DTGVSQNPRHKITKRGQNVTFRCDPISEHNRLYWYRQTLGQGPEFLTYFQNEAQLEKSRLLSDRFSAERPKGSFSTLEIQRTEQGDSAMYLCASSFIGTEKLFFGSGTQLSVL.

This chain joins TRBV10-2 and TRBJ2-3, with D perhaps matching TRBD1 or TRBD2 (5 bases each). The length of the CDR3 is 13 residues. Germline V gene lookup returns CDR1 WSHSY and CDR2 SAAADI. The V and J ends lost 7 bases and 0 bases respectively, with 8 bases between them. The CDR3 spells CASTRDSTDTQYF. The CDR3 bases are TGCGCCAGCACCCGGGACAGCACAGATACGCAGTATTTT.

This rearrangement joins TRBV5-5 to TRBJ2-7, with 8 bases lining up with TRBD2. The length of the CDR3 is 14 residues. V gave up 0 bases and J gave up 4 bases; unmatched junction bases: 3. Germline CDR1 reads SGHKS; CDR2 reads YYEKEE (reference sequence). CDR3 nucleotide sequence: TGTGCCAGCAGCTTGGGTAGCGGGGAATACGAGCAGTACTTC. Its translation: CASSLGSGEYEQYF.

This clone has more than one count but fewer than ten. The chain has TRBV11-2 and TRBJ2-1, with D unclear. In germline, CDR1 is SGHAT, CDR2 FQNNGV. V was trimmed by 1 base and J by 8 bases, leaving 3 bases between them. This CDR3 has 11 residues. CDR3 sequence: CASSLGHEQFF. In DNA form, the CDR3 reads TGTGCCAGCAGCTTAGGCCATGAGCAGTTCTTC. Together with reference TRBV11-2 and TRBJ2-1, the CDR3 gives the full variable domain: EAGVAQSPRYKIIEKRQSVAFWCNPISGHATLYWYQQILGQGPKLLIQFQNNGVVDDSQLPKDRFSAERLKGVDSTLKIQPAKLEDSAVYLCASSLGHEQFFGPGTRLTVL.

This clone occurred a few times. This sequence joins TRBV21-1 and TRBJ1-2; the D segment call TRBD1 is taken from the table without a DNA check. TRBV21-1 is recorded as a pseudogene. CDR3 length: 12 residues. The chain's CDR3 is CASSNRDYGYTF. CDR3 nucleotide sequence: TGTGCCAGCAGCAACAGGGACTATGGCTACACCTTC.

The chain couples TRBV4-3 to TRBJ2-2; D unclear. This CDR3 spans 14 amino acids. V lost 2 bases to trimming and J lost 2 bases, with 6 bases between them. CDR1 is LGHNA and CDR2 is YSLEER in the germline V gene. In DNA form, the CDR3 reads TGCGCCAGCAGCCAAAGAACAAACACCGGGGAGCTGTTTTTT. Translation: CASSQRTNTGELFF.

The CDR3 bases are TGTGCCAGCAGTTTATGGGGGGGAAGCAATCAGCCCCAGCATTTT. Translated: CASSLWGGSNQPQHF. The chain employs TRBV27 and TRBJ1-5; TRBD1 is a possible D gene (5 bases). The CDR3 spans 15 residues. Trimming stripped 1 base from V and 1 base from J, with 8 bases between. CDR1 is MNHEY and CDR2 is SMNVEV in the germline V gene (reference sequence).

The chain employs TRBV9 and TRBJ2-1; D is uncertain. Germline CDR1 reads SGDLS; CDR2 reads YYNGEE. Trimming cost V 4 bases and J 8 bases, with 10 bases left between them. CDR3 length: 12 residues. CDR3 in DNA: TGTGCCAGCAGCCAAAGCCGGGATGAGCAGTTCTTC. It yields the protein CASSQSRDEQFF.